This entry lists 7 T cell receptor beta chains sequenced from one sample in a study of blood T cell repertoires in COVID-19. TCRdb keeps only in-frame clones here, not all; method: immunoSEQ multiplex PCR. The table lists more than 100,000 clones, 90% of them singletons. Specimen: peripheral blood. The receptor source for this set is a woman between 55 and 75 years old with COVID-19, enrolled during active disease.

The chain recombines TRBV19 with TRBJ1-1; D call uncertain. CDR1 is LNHDA and CDR2 is SQIVND in the germline V gene (reference sequence). CDR3 length equals 13 residues. Trimming cost V 5 bases and J 1 base, with 8 bases left between them. The CDR3 DNA reads as TGTGCCAGTAGTGTTGGGCAGAACACTGAAGCTTTCTTT. Translated: CASSVGQNTEAFF.

The chain employs TRBV5-1 and TRBJ2-2; 8 bases align to TRBD1. Looked up from germline, CDR1 is SGHRS and CDR2 is YFSETQ. J gave up 5 bases and V 4 bases, and 10 bases lay outside the gene matches. The CDR3 spans 16 residues. The CDR3 loop is CASSERTGSRTGELFF. The CDR3 DNA reads TGCGCCAGCAGCGAAAGGACAGGGAGTAGGACCGGGGAGCTGTTTTTT.

The chain uses TRBV7-9 and TRBJ2-1, with 8 positions matching TRBD2. This CDR3 has 18 residues. Unmatched junction bases numbered 12, after V lost 5 bases and J lost 0 bases. The germline V gene encodes CDR1 SEHNR and CDR2 FQNEAQ (reference sequence). The CDR3 nucleotides read TGTGCCAGCAGCCCCGAGAGCCTGGGGACTAGCTCCTACAATGAGCAGTTCTTC. This sequence encodes CASSPESLGTSSYNEQFF.

The rearrangement joins TRBV30 to TRBJ1-2; 8 bases are shared with TRBD1. The germline V gene has CDR1 GTSNPN and CDR2 SVGIG (reference sequence). This CDR3 spans 14 amino acids. V was pared by 8 bases and J by 8 bases, with 16 bases of the junction left unmatched. The CDR3, as DNA: TGTGCCACCGGGACAGGCCTCCCCGGGGGAGGCTACACCTTC. Its translation: CATGTGLPGGGYTF. The full variable domain, in which reference TRBV30 and TRBJ1-2 provide the parts outside the CDR3, is SQTIHQWPATLVQPVGSPLSLECTVEGTSNPNLYWYRQAAGRGLQLLFYSVGIGQISSEVPQNLSASRPQDRQFILSSKKLLLSDSGFYLCATGTGLPGGGYTFGSGTRLTVV.

The rearrangement uses TRBV5-1 and TRBJ2-4; 7 nucleotides line up with TRBD1. Unmatched junction bases numbered 9, after V lost 4 bases and J lost 8 bases. This CDR3 spans 14 amino acids. CDR1 and CDR2 (germline): SGHRS, YFSETQ. CDR3 nucleotides: TGCGCCAGCAGCCCTGACAGGGTCGATGACATTCAGTACTTC. Protein: CASSPDRVDDIQYF.

The J gene is TRBJ2-3, the V gene TRBV5-8; D possibly corresponds to TRBD1 (6 bases). CDR1 is SGHTS, CDR2 YDEGEE, per germline. CDR3 size: 17 residues. The V and J ends lost 4 bases and 0 bases respectively, with 18 bases between them. CDR3: CASSTLGHFFSTDTQYF. In DNA form, the CDR3 reads TGTGCCAGCAGCACTCTGGGACATTTCTTTAGCACAGATACGCAGTATTTT.

This clone showed up just once. This sequence joins TRBV7-9 and TRBJ2-2; TRBD2 is a possible D gene (6 bases). The CDR3 extends over 14 amino acids. Germline V CDR1 and CDR2: SEHNR, FQNEAQ (reference sequence). V was clipped by 11 bases and J by 3 bases, with 16 bases between them. The CDR3 coding sequence is TGTGCCGGGTCCAGGTCGGGGGACACCGGGGAGCTGTTTTTT. It encodes CAGSRSGDTGELFF.